These 2 T cell receptor beta chains share one sample of origin, sequenced in a study of shared clonotypes between healthy human individuals. Assay: immunoSEQ multiplex PCR; the TCRdb copy retains only in-frame clones and omits some. The sample lists just over 2,000,000 clones; 85% to 95% were seen once. Sequenced: naive CD4+ T cells sorted from blood. Sample subset: CD45RA+ positively selected. These receptors all stem from a man aged 18 to 29 in good health.

The chain employs TRBV11-2 and TRBJ2-7, with 10 bases lining up with TRBD1. CDR3 length: 15 residues. The V and J ends lost 6 bases and 3 bases, in that order; junction bases with no gene match: 8. In germline, CDR1 is SGHAT, CDR2 FQNNGV. CDR3 coding DNA: TGTGCCAGCAGTCCGCCGGGACAGGGGTTCTACGAGCAGTACTTC. Translated: CASSPPGQGFYEQYF.

The genes are TRBV25-1 and TRBJ2-7, with D perhaps TRBD2 (5 bases). The germline gives CDR1 MGHDK, CDR2 SYGVNS. The V gene lost 1 base and the J gene lost 2 bases, with 18 bases spanning the gap. The CDR3 length is 17 residues. Here the CDR3 reads CASSELGSGRGPYEQYF. The CDR3 nucleotides read TGTGCCAGCAGTGAATTAGGGTCTGGTCGGGGTCCCTACGAGCAGTACTTC.